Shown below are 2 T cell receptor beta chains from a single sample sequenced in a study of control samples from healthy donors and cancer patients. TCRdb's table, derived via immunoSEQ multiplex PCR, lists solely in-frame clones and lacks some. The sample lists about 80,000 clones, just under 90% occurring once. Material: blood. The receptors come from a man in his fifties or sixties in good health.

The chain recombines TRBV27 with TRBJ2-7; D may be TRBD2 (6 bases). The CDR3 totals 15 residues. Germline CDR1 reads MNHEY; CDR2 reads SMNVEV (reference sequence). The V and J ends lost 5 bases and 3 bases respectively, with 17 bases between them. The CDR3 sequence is CASSLVTGEFYEQYF. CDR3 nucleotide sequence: TGTGCCAGCAGTCTCGTAACGGGAGAATTCTACGAGCAGTACTTC.

The CDR3 spells CASSLGRGRSNEKLFF. CDR3 in DNA: TGTGCCAGCAGCTTGGGCAGGGGGCGATCTAATGAAAAACTGTTTTTT. This rearrangement joins TRBV5-6 to TRBJ1-4, with 8 bases matching TRBD1. Germline values: CDR1 SGHDT, CDR2 YYEEEE. The V and J ends lost 0 bases and 3 bases, in that order; junction bases with no gene match: 4. The length of the CDR3 is 16 residues. Full variable domain (rest looked up from reference TRBV5-6 and TRBJ1-4): DAGVTQSPTHLIKTRGQQVTLRCSPKSGHDTVSWYQQALGQGPQFIFQYYEEEERQRGNFPDRFSGHQFPNYSSELNVNALLLGDSALYLCASSLGRGRSNEKLFFGSGTQLSVL.